The 12 T cell receptor beta chains reported below all come from one sample, sequenced in a study of T cells expressing NK-cell markers. After re-calling the 5' RACE reads, TCRdb lists one entry per CDR3 protein, DNA absent. Its table records over 100,000 distinct CDR3 sequences. The sample consisted of blood T cells: a sorted CD56 or NKG2C T cell subset, CD4+ or CD8+ T cells, or bulk PBMC T cells (not recorded which). Source of these receptors: a woman aged 18 to 75 in good health.

J is TRBJ2-1 and V is TRBV4-3; TCRdb lists TRBD2, though no DNA is available to test this call. The CDR3 is 16 residues long. Germline-derived CDR1 and CDR2 are LGHNA and YSLEER. CDR3 in amino acids: CASSQLAAEAYNEQFF.

The gene calls are TRBV5-6 and TRBJ1-6; TCRdb selects TRBD1, and the lack of DNA leaves this call unchecked. Germline assignment: CDR1 SGHDT and CDR2 YYEEEE. The length of the CDR3 is 14 residues. The CDR3 loop reads CASSAGTPNSPLHF. Using reference TRBV5-6 and TRBJ1-6 for the parts outside the CDR3, the full variable domain is DAGVTQSPTHLIKTRGQQVTLRCSPKSGHDTVSWYQQALGQGPQFIFQYYEEEERQRGNFPDRFSGHQFPNYSSELNVNALLLGDSALYLCASSAGTPNSPLHFGNGTRLTVT.

This sequence joins TRBV27 and TRBJ2-1; TCRdb outputs TRBD2, but without DNA this stays unchecked. Germline-derived CDR1 and CDR2 are MNHEY and SMNVEV (reference sequence). The CDR3 consists of 16 residues. CDR3 in amino acids: CASSLLGLEAYNEQFF.

The CDR3 here is CAKGGRPPYEQYF. This rearrangement joins TRBV7-3 to TRBJ2-7; TCRdb calls TRBD2, which cannot be checked without DNA. The CDR3 covers 13 residues. The germline V gene encodes CDR1 SGHTA and CDR2 FQGTGA.

V and J are TRBV27 and TRBJ2-1; TCRdb indicates TRBD1, and absent DNA this call remains unverified. Per the germline V gene, CDR1 is MNHEY and CDR2 is SMNVEV (reference sequence). The CDR3 has 13 residues. CDR3 in amino acids: CASSQGAYNEQFF.

This sequence joins TRBV7-2 and TRBJ2-7; TCRdb reports TRBD1, a call that lacks DNA to check it against. Germline CDR1 is SGHTA and CDR2 is FQGNSA. The CDR3 runs to 15 residues. The CDR3 loop is CASSGRTGSGYEQYF. Looking up the rest from reference TRBV7-2 and TRBJ2-7 gives the full variable domain: GAGVSQSPSNKVTEKGKDVELRCDPISGHTALYWYRQSLGQGLEFLIYFQGNSAPDKSGLPSDRFSAERTGGSVSTLTIQRTQQEDSAVYLCASSGRTGSGYEQYFGPGTRLTVT.

The genes are TRBV4-3 and TRBJ2-3; TCRdb's D call, TRBD1, is unchecked because there is no DNA. The germline V gene encodes CDR1 LGHNA and CDR2 YSLEER. The CDR3 is 15 residues long. The CDR3 region is CASSQAVGGADTQYF.

J is TRBJ2-1 and V is TRBV7-3; with no DNA, the TCRdb D assignment of TRBD2 cannot be verified. This CDR3 has 15 amino acids. The germline V gene encodes CDR1 SGHTA and CDR2 FQGTGA. The CDR3 is CASSPSGGAVNEQFF.

The rearrangement uses TRBV6-1 and TRBJ2-5; TCRdb proposes TRBD1, but this gene call is untestable without DNA. This CDR3 region has 14 residues. Germline values: CDR1 MNHNS, CDR2 SASEGT. The CDR3 sequence is CASSSRGLQETQYF.

V gene TRBV5-1 combines with J gene TRBJ1-2. CDR1 SGHRS and CDR2 YFSETQ come from the germline V gene. This CDR3 has 13 residues. CDR3 in amino acids: CASSWRELDGYTF.

The chain is built from TRBV4-3 and TRBJ2-2. The CDR3 runs to 18 residues. Germline loops: CDR1 LGHNA, CDR2 YSLEER. CDR3 region: CASSQGGSVELTTGELFF.

V gene TRBV12-3 or TRBV12-4 combines with J gene TRBJ2-3; TCRdb outputs TRBD1, but without DNA this stays unchecked. The CDR3 loop spans 14 amino acids. CDR3 residues: CASSQDRGLDTQYF.